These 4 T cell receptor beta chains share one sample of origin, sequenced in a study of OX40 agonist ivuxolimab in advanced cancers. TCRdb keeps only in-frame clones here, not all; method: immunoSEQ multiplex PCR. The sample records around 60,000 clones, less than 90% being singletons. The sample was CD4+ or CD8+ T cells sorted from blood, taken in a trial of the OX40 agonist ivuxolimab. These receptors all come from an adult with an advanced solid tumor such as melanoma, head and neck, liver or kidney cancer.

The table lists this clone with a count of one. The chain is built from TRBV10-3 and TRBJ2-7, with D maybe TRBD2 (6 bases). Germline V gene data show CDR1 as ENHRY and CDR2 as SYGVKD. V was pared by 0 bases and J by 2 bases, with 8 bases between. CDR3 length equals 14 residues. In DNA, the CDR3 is TGTGCCATCAGTGAGTCCCGCGGGACCTACGAGCAGTACTTC. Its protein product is CAISESRGTYEQYF.

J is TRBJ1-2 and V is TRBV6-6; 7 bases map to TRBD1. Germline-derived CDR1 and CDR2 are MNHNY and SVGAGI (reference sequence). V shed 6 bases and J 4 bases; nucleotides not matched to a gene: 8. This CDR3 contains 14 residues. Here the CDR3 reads CASSPRQGPYGYTF. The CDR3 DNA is TGTGCCAGCAGCCCCCGACAGGGTCCCTATGGCTACACCTTC.

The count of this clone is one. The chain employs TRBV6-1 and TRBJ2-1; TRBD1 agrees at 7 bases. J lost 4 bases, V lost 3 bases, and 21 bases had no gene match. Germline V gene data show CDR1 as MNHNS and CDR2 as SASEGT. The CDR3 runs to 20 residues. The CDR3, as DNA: TGTGCCAGCAGTGAGCCGTTACTACGAATGACAGGGAAAACTTACAATGAGCAGTTCTTC. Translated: CASSEPLLRMTGKTYNEQFF.

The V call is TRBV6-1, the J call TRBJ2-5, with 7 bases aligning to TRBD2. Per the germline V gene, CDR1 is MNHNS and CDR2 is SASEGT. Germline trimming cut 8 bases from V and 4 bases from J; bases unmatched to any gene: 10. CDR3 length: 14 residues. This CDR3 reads CASLSRDYAETQYF. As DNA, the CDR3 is TGTGCCAGCCTTTCCCGGGACTATGCAGAGACCCAGTACTTC.